The 28 T cell receptor beta chains in this list originate from one sample, sequenced in a study of CD8 T cells in Susac syndrome. The RNA input was about 0.5 to 1 ug, and it was reverse transcribed with random hexamers. One entry per CDR3 protein results from TCRdb running MiXCR on the immunoSEQ multiplex PCR reads. The sample has a few hundred thousand distinct CDR3 sequences; around 90% are singletons. The sequencing sample was made of CD4+ T cells from PBMCs. The receptors derive from a human donor with multiple sclerosis.

This clonotype was counted between two and nine times. The CDR3 loop reads CASSLEREETQYF. The CDR3 DNA sequence: TGTGCCAGCAGTTTGGAGCGGGAAGAGACCCAGTACTTC. This rearrangement joins TRBV12-3 or TRBV12-4 to TRBJ2-5, with D maybe TRBD2 (6 bases). V was shortened by 3 bases and J by 3 bases, with 8 bases between the two germline ends. The CDR3 has 13 amino acids.

This chain links TRBV12-3 or TRBV12-4 with TRBJ1-6, with D perhaps matching TRBD1 (6 bases). The V gene lost 8 bases and the J gene lost 10 bases, with 18 bases spanning the gap. The CDR3 is made up of 14 amino acids. The chain's CDR3 is CASVEGGEGSPLHF. The CDR3 nucleotides read TGTGCCAGCGTTGAAGGGGGAGAGGGATCACCCCTCCACTTT.

This clonotype was observed a single time. The genes are TRBV12-3 or TRBV12-4 and TRBJ1-1; perhaps TRBD1 as D (5 bases). The CDR3 is 13 amino acids. V was cut by 6 bases and J by 1 base, with 9 bases left in between. In nucleotides, the CDR3 is TGTGCCAGCAGAGCGACAGCGAACACTGAAGCTTTCTTT. Protein sequence: CASRATANTEAFF.

V gene TRBV24-1 combines with J gene TRBJ2-5, with 8 nucleotides matching TRBD1. With 1 base clipped from V and 5 bases from J, the junction kept 5 bases outside the gene matches. This CDR3 is built from 15 residues. Per germline, CDR1 KGHDR and CDR2 SFDVKD. The CDR3 DNA sequence: TGTGCCACCAGTGATTTCAAGGACAGGGCGGAGACCCAGTACTTC. This encodes CATSDFKDRAETQYF.

The CDR3: CSASQFEGTSTDTQYF. The CDR3 nucleotides read TGCAGTGCTAGCCAATTTGAGGGGACTAGCACAGATACGCAGTATTTT. The chain carries TRBV20-1 and TRBJ2-3; possibly TRBD2 for D (6 bases). V dropped 3 bases and J dropped 0 bases, with 16 bases sitting between them. This CDR3 has 16 amino acids. Germline V lookup: CDR1 DFQATT, CDR2 SNEGSKA (reference sequence).

The rearrangement uses TRBV12-3 or TRBV12-4 and TRBJ2-2, with D possibly TRBD1 on 6 matching bases. The CDR3 has 15 amino acids. V lost 5 bases, J lost 2 bases, and 12 bases lay in between. This CDR3 reads CASSKIQGNTGELFF. CDR3 sequence (DNA): TGTGCCAGCAGTAAAATACAGGGTAACACCGGGGAGCTGTTTTTT.

This chain joins TRBV15 and TRBJ2-1; 10 bases line up with TRBD2. V lost 7 bases to trimming and J lost 4 bases; unmatched junction nucleotides: 10. The CDR3 is 16 residues long. Germline values: CDR1 LNHNV, CDR2 YYDKDF (reference sequence). CDR3 bases: TGTGCCACCACCAGGACCCTAGCGGGAGAGTACAATGAGCAGTTCTTC. It translates to CATTRTLAGEYNEQFF.

The J gene is TRBJ2-1, the V gene TRBV28; TRBD1 or TRBD2 may be the D gene (5 bases each). Germline CDR1 reads MDHEN; CDR2 reads SYDVKM. With 5 bases removed from V and 0 bases from J, the gap between germline ends came to 17 bases. The CDR3 length is 17 residues. In DNA form, the CDR3 reads TGTGCCAGCAGTCCCCGGGGCTCCCTAAACTCCTACAATGAGCAGTTCTTC. Protein product: CASSPRGSLNSYNEQFF.

The J gene is TRBJ2-7, the V gene TRBV25-1; 10 bases line up with TRBD1. Germline V gene sequence: CDR1 MGHDK, CDR2 SYGVNS. V lost 1 base, J lost 4 bases, and 4 bases stayed unmatched. The CDR3 runs 15 residues. The DNA of the CDR3 is TGTGCCAGCAGTGAATGGAGGACAGGGGGATACGAGCAGTACTTC. This translates into CASSEWRTGGYEQYF.

The chain recombines TRBV28 with TRBJ2-7; weak D call: TRBD1 (6 bases). The length of the CDR3 is 14 residues. Trimming removed 7 bases at V and 1 base at J, with 14 bases between. Germline V lookup: CDR1 MDHEN, CDR2 SYDVKM. The CDR3 loop is CASTAQQGSYEQYF. CDR3 DNA sequence: TGTGCCAGCACCGCTCAACAGGGATCCTACGAGCAGTACTTC.

The chain uses TRBV3-1 and TRBJ1-1; D is ambiguous. The CDR3 runs to 13 residues. Germline V gene lookup returns CDR1 LGHDT and CDR2 YNNKEL (reference sequence). Trimming removed 6 bases at V and 1 base at J, with 9 bases between. The CDR3 loop is CASRRSENTEAFF. CDR3 sequence (DNA): TGTGCCAGCAGACGCTCAGAGAACACTGAAGCTTTCTTT.

The chain combines TRBV18 with TRBJ1-4, with TRBD1 as a possible D gene (5 bases). In germline, CDR1 is KGHSH, CDR2 LQKENI. The CDR3 consists of 16 residues. V was pared by 6 bases and J by 0 bases, with 14 bases between. The CDR3 protein is CASSQMATATNEKLFF. CDR3 DNA sequence: TGTGCCAGCTCCCAGATGGCGACAGCAACTAATGAAAAACTGTTTTTT.

This clonotype was detected once. The rearrangement links TRBV19 to TRBJ2-7, with D uncertain. Looked up from germline, CDR1 is LNHDA and CDR2 is SQIVND (reference sequence). V lost 6 bases, J lost 2 bases, and 14 bases lay in between. The CDR3 length is 14 residues. CDR3 sequence reads: CASRGPVWPYEQYF. CDR3 DNA sequence: TGTGCCAGTAGAGGTCCGGTCTGGCCCTACGAGCAGTACTTC. The full variable domain, completed using reference TRBV19 and TRBJ2-7, is DGGITQSPKYLFRKEGQNVTLSCEQNLNHDAMYWYRQDPGQGLRLIYYSQIVNDFQKGDIAEGYSVSREKKESFPLTVTSAQKNPTAFYLCASRGPVWPYEQYFGPGTRLTVT.

The chain carries TRBV30 and TRBJ2-5; D not certain. CDR3 length equals 14 residues. CDR1 GTSNPN and CDR2 SVGIG come from the germline V gene (reference sequence). Trimming cost V 4 bases and J 1 base, with 13 bases left between them. The CDR3 DNA is TGTGCCTGGAACGCAGCGTCTATCCAAGAGACCCAGTACTTC. It encodes CAWNAASIQETQYF. Using reference TRBV30 and TRBJ2-5 for the parts outside the CDR3, the full variable domain is SQTIHQWPATLVQPVGSPLSLECTVEGTSNPNLYWYRQAAGRGLQLLFYSVGIGQISSEVPQNLSASRPQDRQFILSSKKLLLSDSGFYLCAWNAASIQETQYFGPGTRLLVL.

The rearrangement links TRBV18 to TRBJ2-2, with D perhaps matching TRBD2 (5 bases). Germline V lookup: CDR1 KGHSH, CDR2 LQKENI. CDR3 length: 14 residues. Trimming took off 4 bases at V and 4 bases at J, with 10 bases between the two ends. The CDR3 nucleotides are TGTGCCAGCTCACACCTCGAGGGCACCGGGGAGCTGTTTTTT. It specifies CASSHLEGTGELFF. The full variable domain, completed using reference TRBV18 and TRBJ2-2, is NAGVMQNPRHLVRRRGQEARLRCSPMKGHSHVYWYRQLPEEGLKFMVYLQKENIIDESGMPKERFSAEFPKEGPSILRIQQVVRGDSAAYFCASSHLEGTGELFFGEGSRLTVL.

The chain links TRBV3-1 to TRBJ2-5, with a weak D call TRBD2 (6 bases). The CDR3 runs to 15 residues. CDR1 is LGHDT and CDR2 is YNNKEL in the germline V gene (reference sequence). V lost 0 bases, J lost 0 bases, and 8 bases lay in between. The CDR3 here is CASSQDSGHQETQYF. The CDR3, as DNA: TGTGCCAGCAGCCAAGATAGCGGCCACCAAGAGACCCAGTACTTC.

This clonotype has a handful of counts. J is TRBJ2-7 and V is TRBV30, with D possibly matching TRBD1 (6 bases). Trimming stripped 0 bases from V and 5 bases from J, with 11 bases between. The CDR3 totals 13 residues. CDR1 is GTSNPN and CDR2 is SVGIG in the germline V gene (reference sequence). Here the CDR3 reads CAWSVGQGNEQYF. The CDR3 bases are TGTGCCTGGAGTGTAGGCCAGGGGAACGAGCAGTACTTC.

The chain couples TRBV6-5 to TRBJ2-5; D gene unclear. CDR3 length: 14 residues. The germline V and J ends were trimmed by 0 bases and 3 bases, with 8 bases remaining between them. Germline CDR1 MNHEY, CDR2 SVGAGI. This CDR3 is CASSYSGSKETQYF. The CDR3, as DNA: TGTGCCAGCAGTTACTCGGGCAGTAAAGAGACCCAGTACTTC.

This sequence joins TRBV19 and TRBJ1-2; D is unresolved. Germline V gene data show CDR1 as LNHDA and CDR2 as SQIVND (reference sequence). The V end was cut by 1 base, the J end by 4 bases, with 7 bases between. The CDR3 loop spans 13 amino acids. DNA for the CDR3: TGTGCCAGTAGTATAGGGAAGGGCTATGGCTACACCTTC. Protein: CASSIGKGYGYTF. The whole variable domain, remainder taken from reference TRBV19 and TRBJ1-2, is DGGITQSPKYLFRKEGQNVTLSCEQNLNHDAMYWYRQDPGQGLRLIYYSQIVNDFQKGDIAEGYSVSREKKESFPLTVTSAQKNPTAFYLCASSIGKGYGYTFGSGTRLTVV.

This clonotype was observed once. The rearrangement links TRBV12-3 or TRBV12-4 to TRBJ1-6; D perhaps matches TRBD1 (6 bases). The CDR3 contains 14 residues. Trimming stripped 2 bases from V and 13 bases from J, with 15 bases between. CDR3 bases: TGTGCCAGCAGTTTATTCGGGGGGCAGGCGCCCCTCCACTTT. This encodes CASSLFGGQAPLHF.

The V gene is TRBV23-1, the J gene TRBJ2-7; tentatively, D is TRBD1 (5 bases). TRBV23-1 is sorted into the ORF group, with uncertain function. There are 14 residues in the CDR3. The V end lost 4 bases, the J end lost 2 bases, and 12 bases lay between the germline ends. CDR3 sequence reads: CASSLQTVTYEQYF. CDR3 bases: TGCGCCAGCAGTCTACAGACAGTAACCTACGAGCAGTACTTC.

This clonotype was recorded only once. V gene TRBV10-3 combines with J gene TRBJ2-2; TRBD1 aligns across 7 bases. The V gene end was trimmed by 6 bases and the J gene end by 5 bases; junction bases not matched to a gene: 12. Germline CDR1 and CDR2: ENHRY and SYGVKD. The CDR3 totals 16 residues. CDR3 DNA: TGTGCCATCAGGAAAGATGGGACAGAGCTGACCGGGGAGCTGTTTTTT. Translation: CAIRKDGTELTGELFF.

The V gene is TRBV7-2, the J gene TRBJ1-1; D gene ambiguous. Germline V gene lookup returns CDR1 SGHTA and CDR2 FQGNSA. The CDR3 has 14 residues. Trimming pared 1 base from V and 0 bases from J, leaving 6 bases between. As DNA, the CDR3 is TGTGCCAGCAGCTTAGTTCCTATGAACACTGAAGCTTTCTTT. Protein sequence: CASSLVPMNTEAFF.

The CDR3 region has the DNA TGCGCCAGCAGCGATTCTAAATTGAGAAAGAACACCGGGGAGCTGTTTTTT. As protein: CASSDSKLRKNTGELFF. The V gene is TRBV4-1, the J gene TRBJ2-2; the D is unclear. Trimming removed 5 bases from V and 1 base from J, with 17 bases in between. CDR3 size: 17 residues. The germline V gene encodes CDR1 MGHRA and CDR2 YSYEKL.

This clonotype was recorded once. The V call is TRBV2, the J call TRBJ1-1; D might be TRBD1 (5 bases). Trimming left V 5 bases short and J 4 bases short, with 14 bases between. The length of the CDR3 is 14 residues. Germline V gene data show CDR1 as SNHLY and CDR2 as FYNNEI. CDR3 nucleotide sequence: TGTGCCAGCAGTACGGGGGGTAATCCCACTGAAGCTTTCTTT. Its protein is CASSTGGNPTEAFF.

This clonotype appeared a few times. V and J are TRBV2 and TRBJ2-1, with no clear D. V lost 5 bases and J 10 bases, leaving 9 bases between the germline ends. Germline lookup yields CDR1 SNHLY and CDR2 FYNNEI. The CDR3 sequence is 11 residues long. The CDR3: CASSQVGEQFF. The CDR3 coding sequence is TGTGCCAGCAGTCAAGTAGGCGAGCAGTTCTTC.

The V call is TRBV7-3, the J call TRBJ2-2, with TRBD1 as a possible D gene (5 bases). The V gene's germline CDR1 is SGHTA and CDR2 FQGTGA. There are 15 residues in the CDR3. Trimming left V 5 bases short and J 5 bases short, with 15 bases between. CDR3 coding DNA: TGTGCCAGCAGCCGAAAAGCAGGGATTACCGGGGAGCTGTTTTTT. Translating gives CASSRKAGITGELFF. Drawing the rest from reference TRBV7-3 and TRBJ2-2, the complete variable domain is GAGVSQTPSNKVTEKGKYVELRCDPISGHTALYWYRQSLGQGPEFLIYFQGTGAADDSGLPNDRFFAVRPEGSVSTLKIQRTERGDSAVYLCASSRKAGITGELFFGEGSRLTVL.

The chain carries TRBV18 and TRBJ2-1, with D perhaps TRBD1 (6 bases). Deletions cut 3 bases from V and 1 base from J, with 7 bases between. Germline V lookup: CDR1 KGHSH, CDR2 LQKENI. The CDR3 has 14 residues. The CDR3 bases are TGTGCCAGCTCACCGCAGGGGTCCTACAATGAGCAGTTCTTC. Translating gives CASSPQGSYNEQFF.